The 28 T cell receptor beta chains below were found in one sample sequenced in a study of cytomegalovirus exposure and HLA in healthy donors. PCR amplification relied on 60 Vbeta primers (plus 13 Jbeta primers). Measured with immunoSEQ multiplex PCR; TCRdb has only the in-frame clones, and not every one. The sample shows 200,000 to 250,000 clones, around four fifths of them seen only once. The sample comprised PBMCs. The receptors originated from a man in his forties or fifties in good health and CMV-seronegative.

The chain couples TRBV29-1 to TRBJ2-7, with 10 bases lining up with TRBD2. CDR3 size: 14 residues. Germline assignment: CDR1 SQVTM and CDR2 ANQGSEA. V was clipped by 3 bases and J by 7 bases; unmatched bases: 9. The CDR3, as DNA: TGCAGCGTTGACGGAGCGGGGGGGGTTGGAGAGCAGTACTTC. It yields the protein CSVDGAGGVGEQYF.

V is TRBV2 and J is TRBJ2-5; 8 bases line up with TRBD1. The germline V gene encodes CDR1 SNHLY and CDR2 FYNNEI. Trimming at V came to 6 bases and at J to 5 bases, leaving 5 bases not matched to a gene. The CDR3 extends over 13 amino acids. This CDR3 reads CASSRRDRETQYF. CDR3 nucleotide sequence: TGTGCCAGCAGCCGAAGGGACAGGGAGACCCAGTACTTC.

This clone has a handful of counts. The V gene is TRBV27, the J gene TRBJ1-5; D call uncertain. The germline gives CDR1 MNHEY, CDR2 SMNVEV (reference sequence). The V and J ends lost 5 bases and 7 bases respectively, with 18 bases between them. This CDR3 contains 15 residues. The CDR3 DNA is TGTGCCAGCAGTCCTCAGGCGGGTCCGGGGCAGCCCCAGCATTTT. It codes for CASSPQAGPGQPQHF.

This clone showed up just a few times. CDR3 nucleotides: TGCGCCAGCAGCTTAGTACTAGCGGGAGGGGGTGGCGAGCAGTACTTC. Its translation is CASSLVLAGGGGEQYF. The rearrangement links TRBV5-1 to TRBJ2-7, with 13 positions matching TRBD2. The CDR3 covers 16 residues. Germline-derived CDR1 and CDR2 are SGHRS and YFSETQ. Trimming took 2 bases from V and 6 from J; bases not matched to a gene: 8.

This clone occurred once. The V and J genes are TRBV4-2 and TRBJ2-3; no definite D call. The CDR3 loop spans 15 amino acids. V was trimmed by 7 bases and J by 5 bases, leaving 19 bases between them. CDR1 is LGHNA, CDR2 YNFKEQ, per germline. The CDR3: CASTEELSPRDTQYF. The DNA of the CDR3 is TGTGCCAGCACCGAGGAGCTGTCTCCAAGAGATACGCAGTATTTT.

Only a few counts were recorded for this clone. The genes are TRBV6-5 and TRBJ1-2; no firm D call. The CDR3 is made up of 14 amino acids. Looked up from germline, CDR1 is MNHEY and CDR2 is SVGAGI. V was cut by 6 bases and J by 4 bases, with 15 bases left in between. CDR3 sequence: CASRRPGDFYGYTF. The CDR3 DNA is TGTGCCAGCAGACGCCCCGGCGACTTCTATGGCTACACCTTC.

This chain joins TRBV7-7 and TRBJ2-1, with 8 bases fitting TRBD2. V dropped 0 bases and J dropped 4; count of bases not matched to a gene: 5. Per the germline V gene, CDR1 is SSHAT and CDR2 is FNYEAQ (reference sequence). The CDR3 contains 16 residues. The CDR3 region is CASSLAPAGVYNEQFF. The CDR3 coding sequence is TGTGCCAGCAGCTTAGCCCCAGCGGGAGTTTACAATGAGCAGTTCTTC.

The chain employs TRBV19 and TRBJ2-5; the D is unclear. The CDR3 runs 13 residues. Per the germline V gene, CDR1 is LNHDA and CDR2 is SQIVND (reference sequence). With 5 bases removed from V and 2 bases from J, the gap between germline ends came to 9 bases. This CDR3 is CASSPTRQETQYF. The CDR3, as DNA: TGTGCCAGTAGTCCAACCCGGCAAGAGACCCAGTACTTC. Complete variable domain (other parts from reference TRBV19 and TRBJ2-5): DGGITQSPKYLFRKEGQNVTLSCEQNLNHDAMYWYRQDPGQGLRLIYYSQIVNDFQKGDIAEGYSVSREKKESFPLTVTSAQKNPTAFYLCASSPTRQETQYFGPGTRLLVL.

There are a few counts of this clone. The chain is built from TRBV6-1 and TRBJ2-4; the match to TRBD2 covers 14 bases. V shed 7 bases and J 7 bases; nucleotides not matched to a gene: 3. Germline-derived CDR1 and CDR2 are MNHNS and SASEGT. The CDR3 spans 14 residues. The CDR3 DNA reads as TGTGCCAGCACTGGACTAGCGGGAGGCAACATTCAGTACTTC. It yields the protein CASTGLAGGNIQYF.

The chain couples TRBV6-1 to TRBJ2-3; TRBD2 matches at 8 bases. The CDR3 covers 12 residues. With 10 bases clipped from V and 3 bases from J, the junction kept 3 bases outside the gene matches. Germline assignment: CDR1 MNHNS and CDR2 SASEGT. The CDR3 protein is CATRGGTDTQYF. The CDR3 DNA reads TGTGCCACCCGGGGGGGGACAGATACGCAGTATTTT.

The chain has TRBV16 and TRBJ1-2; D unclear. Looked up from germline, CDR1 is KGHSY and CDR2 is FQNENV. The CDR3 spans 13 residues. V was shortened by 3 bases and J by 4 bases, with 9 bases between the two germline ends. The CDR3 spells CASSQTNLYGYTF. The CDR3 nucleotides are TGTGCCAGCAGCCAGACAAACCTCTATGGCTACACCTTC.

This clone was recorded a few times. The chain has TRBV6-5 and TRBJ2-5; D might be TRBD2 (5 bases). V lost 1 base, J lost 2 bases, and 14 bases lay in between. The CDR3 length is 16 residues. Germline CDR1 and CDR2: MNHEY and SVGAGI. The CDR3 DNA reads as TGTGCCAGCAGTTACTACGGGCCAGCGGCACAAGAGACCCAGTACTTC. Translating it yields CASSYYGPAAQETQYF.

The rearrangement joins TRBV9 to TRBJ2-1, with 8 bases aligning to TRBD1. The V gene end was trimmed by 0 bases and the J gene end by 6 bases; junction bases not matched to a gene: 5. Germline values: CDR1 SGDLS, CDR2 YYNGEE. CDR3 length: 15 amino acids. Here the CDR3 DNA reads TGTGCCAGCAGCGTAGGGCAGGGGGCGCGCAATGAGCAGTTCTTC. It translates to CASSVGQGARNEQFF.

The chain carries TRBV5-1 and TRBJ1-1; the D gene is possibly TRBD1 (5 bases). The CDR3 spans 18 residues. Trimming took off 3 bases at V and 0 bases at J, with 21 bases between the two ends. Per germline, CDR1 SGHRS and CDR2 YFSETQ. The CDR3 loop reads CASSSKTQGLTVNTEAFF. The DNA for the CDR3 is TGCGCCAGCAGCTCGAAGACCCAAGGGCTGACAGTGAACACTGAAGCTTTCTTT. The entire variable domain, with the rest obtained from reference TRBV5-1 and TRBJ1-1, is as follows: KAGVTQTPRYLIKTRGQQVTLSCSPISGHRSVSWYQQTPGQGLQFLFEYFSETQRNKGNFPGRFSGRQFSNSRSEMNVSTLELGDSALYLCASSSKTQGLTVNTEAFFGQGTRLTVV.

The rearrangement links TRBV9 to TRBJ2-5, with 8 bases that match TRBD2. The assigned J gene may be wrong: the sequence end matches TRBJ2-7 better. Looked up from germline, CDR1 is SGDLS and CDR2 is YYNGEE. This CDR3 has 14 residues. CDR3 residues: CASSTGTRSGEQYF. CDR3 sequence (DNA): TGTGCCAGCAGCACAGGGACTAGATCGGGCGAGCAGTACTTC.

The table lists this clone with a count of one. V usage is TRBV6-1 and J usage is TRBJ2-5; D might be TRBD1 (6 bases). CDR1 MNHNS and CDR2 SASEGT come from the germline V gene. The CDR3 contains 13 residues. V shed 5 bases and J shed 3 bases, with 10 bases lying between them. The CDR3 DNA is TGTGCCAGCAGTTCGCGGACAGAAGAGACCCAGTACTTC. Its protein is CASSSRTEETQYF.

The chain has TRBV7-8 and TRBJ2-5, with 7 positions matching TRBD2. Germline CDR1 is SGHVS and CDR2 is FQNEAQ. The V segment lost 1 base and the J segment 9 bases; nucleotides outside the gene matches: 11. CDR3 length equals 15 residues. This CDR3 is CASSLEWASGDSQYF. CDR3 DNA sequence: TGTGCCAGCAGCTTAGAATGGGCTAGCGGAGACTCCCAGTACTTC.

The rearrangement joins TRBV5-1 to TRBJ2-5; the match to TRBD1 covers 8 bases. TRBJ2-7 explains the end of the DNA better; the J call may be wrong. The germline V gene has CDR1 SGHRS and CDR2 YFSETQ. The CDR3 loop spans 14 amino acids. This CDR3 is CASSPGTGSYEQYF. The CDR3 DNA follows: TGCGCCAGCAGCCCCGGGACAGGCTCCTACGAGCAGTACTTC.

This sequence joins TRBV2 and TRBJ2-6, with 7 bases fitting TRBD1. The germline V gene encodes CDR1 SNHLY and CDR2 FYNNEI. Trimming at V came to 3 bases and at J to 3 bases, leaving 11 bases not matched to a gene. The CDR3 runs 18 residues. CDR3 region: CASSEGRTGLVGANVLTF. The CDR3 DNA reads TGTGCCAGCAGTGAGGGTAGGACAGGTCTAGTTGGGGCCAACGTCCTGACTTTC.

V and J are TRBV28 and TRBJ2-1; 9 bases map to TRBD2. This CDR3 has 17 amino acids. V trimming: 5 bases; J trimming: 5 bases; junction bases outside the gene matches: 13. Germline CDR1 is MDHEN and CDR2 is SYDVKM. The CDR3 spells CASSPPMTSGFNNEQFF. Written as DNA, the CDR3 is TGTGCCAGCAGTCCCCCCATGACTAGCGGCTTTAACAATGAGCAGTTCTTC. Supplemented by reference TRBV28 and TRBJ2-1, the full variable domain reads DVKVTQSSRYLVKRTGEKVFLECVQDMDHENMFWYRQDPGLGLRLIYFSYDVKMKEKGDIPEGYSVSREKKERFSLILESASTNQTSMYLCASSPPMTSGFNNEQFFGPGTRLTVL.

The chain combines TRBV4-2 with TRBJ1-4, with D maybe TRBD1 (5 bases). V lost 4 bases and J lost 8, with 14 bases in between. Germline V gene data show CDR1 as LGHNA and CDR2 as YNFKEQ. CDR3 length: 14 residues. The DNA for the CDR3 is TGTGCCAGCAGCCCCTGGTCTGGGGCGGAAAAACTGTTTTTT. It yields the protein CASSPWSGAEKLFF.

The V call is TRBV27, the J call TRBJ2-7, with TRBD2 matching over 13 bases. This CDR3 region has 15 residues. The germline CDR1 and CDR2 sequences are MNHEY and SMNVEV (reference sequence). After removal of 5 bases from V and 7 bases from J, the junction contained 8 bases not matched to a gene. CDR3 DNA sequence: TGTGCCAGCAGTATGGGGACTAGCGGGACCTGGGAGCAGTACTTC. Its protein product is CASSMGTSGTWEQYF.

This rearrangement joins TRBV5-4 to TRBJ2-1; 13 bases match TRBD2. Germline-derived CDR1 and CDR2 are SGHNT and YYREEE (reference sequence). CDR3 length: 17 amino acids. V dropped 0 bases and J dropped 6; count of bases not matched to a gene: 6. DNA of the CDR3: TGTGCCAGCAGCTTGGAACCGGGACTAGCGGGGACCAATGAGCAGTTCTTC. Translated, it gives CASSLEPGLAGTNEQFF. The variable domain in full, with the rest retrieved from reference TRBV5-4 and TRBJ2-1, is ETGVTQSPTHLIKTRGQQVTLRCSSQSGHNTVSWYQQALGQGPQFIFQYYREEENGRGNFPPRFSGLQFPNYSSELNVNALELDDSALYLCASSLEPGLAGTNEQFFGPGTRLTVL.

J is TRBJ2-3 and V is TRBV27, with 8 bases fitting TRBD1. This CDR3 has 18 amino acids. CDR1 and CDR2 from the germline V gene are MNHEY and SMNVEV (reference sequence). The trim removed 0 bases at V and 2 bases at J, leaving 10 bases unmatched. For the CDR3, the DNA is TGTGCCAGCAGTTTATCTGCGGAGACAGGGGCGACCACAGATACGCAGTATTTT. Its translation: CASSLSAETGATTDTQYF.

This clone was found once. The chain links TRBV15 to TRBJ2-7, with a weak D call TRBD2 (6 bases). The CDR3 sequence is 15 residues long. Per the germline V gene, CDR1 is LNHNV and CDR2 is YYDKDF (reference sequence). V was pared by 0 bases and J by 6 bases, with 15 bases between. CDR3 bases: TGTGCCACCAGCAGAGATTCCTTTGGGGGAGGCGAGCAGTACTTC. This gives the protein CATSRDSFGGGEQYF.

This clone was detected once. The chain couples TRBV5-1 to TRBJ2-2; 7 nucleotides match TRBD2. Germline V lookup: CDR1 SGHRS, CDR2 YFSETQ. V was clipped by 0 bases and J by 3 bases; unmatched bases: 8. The CDR3 contains 17 residues. This chain's CDR3 is CASSLGGGTTYTGELFF. The CDR3 DNA reads as TGCGCCAGCAGCTTGGGGGGAGGGACTACCTACACCGGGGAGCTGTTTTTT. The full variable domain, with the rest looked up from reference TRBV5-1 and TRBJ2-2, is KAGVTQTPRYLIKTRGQQVTLSCSPISGHRSVSWYQQTPGQGLQFLFEYFSETQRNKGNFPGRFSGRQFSNSRSEMNVSTLELGDSALYLCASSLGGGTTYTGELFFGEGSRLTVL.

The chain combines TRBV4-1 with TRBJ2-4; 13 bases agree with TRBD2. V dropped 1 base and J dropped 8; count of bases not matched to a gene: 11. This CDR3 is built from 18 residues. Per the germline V gene, CDR1 is MGHRA and CDR2 is YSYEKL. CDR3 protein: CASSQGLAGGTNRDIQYF. CDR3 nucleotide sequence: TGCGCCAGCAGCCAAGGACTAGCGGGAGGAACCAACAGGGACATTCAGTACTTC.

CDR3 amino acids: CASSEGGIQTSYEQYF. The DNA of the CDR3 is TGCGCCAGCAGTGAGGGCGGAATACAAACTTCCTACGAGCAGTACTTC. V gene TRBV10-2 combines with J gene TRBJ2-7, with D hard to call. Germline V gene sequence: CDR1 WSHSY, CDR2 SAAADI. V lost 2 bases and J lost 1, with 15 bases in between. The length of the CDR3 is 16 residues.